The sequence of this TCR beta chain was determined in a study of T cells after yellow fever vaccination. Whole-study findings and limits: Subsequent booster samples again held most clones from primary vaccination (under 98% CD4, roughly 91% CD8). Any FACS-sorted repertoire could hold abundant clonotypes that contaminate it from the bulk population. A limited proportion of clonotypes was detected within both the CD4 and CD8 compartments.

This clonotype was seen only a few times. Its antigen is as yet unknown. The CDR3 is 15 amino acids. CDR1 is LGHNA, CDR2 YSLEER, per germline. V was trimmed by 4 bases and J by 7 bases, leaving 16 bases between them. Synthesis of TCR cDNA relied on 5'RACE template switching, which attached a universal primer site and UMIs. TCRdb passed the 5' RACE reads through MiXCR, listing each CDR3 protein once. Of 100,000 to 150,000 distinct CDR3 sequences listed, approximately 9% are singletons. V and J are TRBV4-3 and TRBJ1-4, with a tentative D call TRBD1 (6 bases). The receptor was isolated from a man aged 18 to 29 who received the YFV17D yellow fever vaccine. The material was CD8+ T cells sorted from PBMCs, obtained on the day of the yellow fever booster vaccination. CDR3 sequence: CASSRGGGDGEKLFF. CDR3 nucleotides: TGCGCCAGCAGCCGAGGGGGAGGTGACGGTGAAAAACTGTTTTTT.